The 28 T cell receptor beta chains below come from one sample, sequenced in a study of blood T cell repertoires in COVID-19. Clones were sequenced by immunoSEQ multiplex PCR, and TCRdb holds only the in-frame ones, with some missing. The data contain about 100,000 clones, more than 70% of them seen just once; the ten biggest clones take up 11%. The sequenced sample consisted of peripheral blood. Receptors originate from a woman under 40 with acute or convalescent COVID-19.

The rearrangement joins TRBV18 to TRBJ2-7, with TRBD2 matching over 11 bases. The V and J ends lost 0 bases and 5 bases, in that order; junction bases with no gene match: 3. Per the germline V gene, CDR1 is KGHSH and CDR2 is LQKENI. The CDR3 length is 15 residues. CDR3 DNA sequence: TGTGCCAGCTCACCACCGGGACTAGCGGCAAACGAGCAGTACTTC. Amino acids: CASSPPGLAANEQYF. The full variable domain, with the rest looked up from reference TRBV18 and TRBJ2-7, is NAGVMQNPRHLVRRRGQEARLRCSPMKGHSHVYWYRQLPEEGLKFMVYLQKENIIDESGMPKERFSAEFPKEGPSILRIQQVVRGDSAAYFCASSPPGLAANEQYFGPGTRLTVT.

A single count supports this clone. The V and J genes are TRBV9 and TRBJ1-4; 7 positions agree with TRBD1. Germline loops: CDR1 SGDLS, CDR2 YYNGEE. Germline trimming cut 0 bases from V and 5 bases from J; bases unmatched to any gene: 1. This CDR3 has 14 amino acids. DNA for the CDR3: TGTGCCAGCAGCGTAGAACAGGGGAATGAAAAACTGTTTTTT. It encodes CASSVEQGNEKLFF.

The genes are TRBV5-1 and TRBJ1-6; tentatively, D is TRBD1 (5 bases). Trimming cost V 3 bases and J 0 bases, with 10 bases left between them. Germline CDR1 and CDR2: SGHRS and YFSETQ. This CDR3 is 16 amino acids long. The CDR3 region is CASSWGDSSYNSPLHF. CDR3 DNA: TGCGCCAGCAGCTGGGGGGATAGCTCCTATAATTCACCCCTCCACTTT.

The chain joins TRBV10-1 to TRBJ2-7; TRBD2 agrees at 8 bases. This CDR3 region has 15 residues. Trimming removed 1 base from V and 3 bases from J; junction bases left unmatched: 5. Germline V gene data show CDR1 as WNHNN and CDR2 as SYGVQD (reference sequence). The CDR3 loop is CASSELAGPNYEQYF. The CDR3 DNA reads as TGCGCCAGCAGTGAGTTAGCGGGGCCAAACTACGAGCAGTACTTC.

The chain joins TRBV7-9 to TRBJ2-6, with D possibly matching TRBD1 (6 bases). The V end lost 6 bases, the J end lost 1 base, and 10 bases lay between the germline ends. The CDR3 covers 15 residues. CDR1 SEHNR and CDR2 FQNEAQ come from the germline V gene (reference sequence). CDR3 DNA: TGTGCCAGCAGTAGAACAGGGTCTGGGGCCAACGTCCTGACTTTC. As protein: CASSRTGSGANVLTF.

This clone came up once. The rearrangement uses TRBV20-1 and TRBJ2-7; 7 positions match TRBD1. V was clipped by 8 bases and J by 5 bases; unmatched bases: 6. Germline V gene data show CDR1 as DFQATT and CDR2 as SNEGSKA (reference sequence). This CDR3 has 11 amino acids. Here the CDR3 reads CSQGQVDEQYF. The CDR3 DNA reads TGCAGTCAAGGACAGGTTGACGAGCAGTACTTC.

The chain joins TRBV5-6 to TRBJ2-7; a possible D gene is TRBD2 (6 bases). The CDR3 contains 14 residues. Per germline, CDR1 SGHDT and CDR2 YYEEEE. V gave up 3 bases and J gave up 2 bases, with 12 bases separating them. The CDR3 DNA reads TGTGCCAGCAGCTCCGGGACGGGGGCCTACGAGCAGTACTTC. Its protein is CASSSGTGAYEQYF.

The V call is TRBV9, the J call TRBJ2-7; 8 bases match TRBD1. Trimming at V came to 3 bases and at J to 2 bases, leaving 7 bases not matched to a gene. In germline, CDR1 is SGDLS, CDR2 YYNGEE. CDR3 length: 15 residues. In DNA form, the CDR3 reads TGTGCCAGCAGCGAGGGGACAGGTCTTACCTACGAGCAGTACTTC. This sequence encodes CASSEGTGLTYEQYF.

This chain uses TRBV6-5 with TRBJ2-1, with 7 bases fitting TRBD2. V was pared by 2 bases and J by 8 bases, with 12 bases of the junction left unmatched. This CDR3 spans 16 amino acids. Germline lookup yields CDR1 MNHEY and CDR2 SVGAGI. The CDR3 DNA reads TGTGCCAGCAGTTACAGCGGGGCCCGATGGGGTGATGAGCAGTTCTTC. Its translation: CASSYSGARWGDEQFF.

CDR3 DNA: TGTGCCAGCAGTGCGGACAGATCACCCCTCCACTTT. Translated: CASSADRSPLHF. The chain employs TRBV2 and TRBJ1-6; TRBD1 is a possible D gene (6 bases). Germline V lookup: CDR1 SNHLY, CDR2 FYNNEI. The length of the CDR3 is 12 residues. Between the trimmed V and J ends, which lost 4 bases and 10 bases, there was a span of 8 bases.

This clone was observed once. V and J are TRBV3-1 (or the pseudogene TRBV3-2) and TRBJ2-1; 8 bases align to TRBD1. V lost 4 bases, J lost 5 bases, and 4 bases stayed unmatched. CDR3 length: 14 residues. Germline assignment: CDR1 LGHDT and CDR2 YNNKEL (reference sequence). The CDR3 bases are TGTGCCAGCAGCCCCAGGGGGCAAAACAATGAGCAGTTCTTC. The encoded protein is CASSPRGQNNEQFF.

The chain has TRBV24-1 and TRBJ2-2; unclear D gene. The CDR3 is 15 amino acids. Germline V gene data show CDR1 as KGHDR and CDR2 as SFDVKD. The V end lost 3 bases, the J end lost 4 bases, and 11 bases lay between the germline ends. CDR3 sequence (DNA): TGTGCCACCAGTGATGACACGAGAGCCACCGGGGAGCTGTTTTTT. Encoded protein: CATSDDTRATGELFF.

V is TRBV9 and J is TRBJ1-1; the D gene is possibly TRBD1 (5 bases). From germline, CDR1 is SGDLS and CDR2 YYNGEE. V lost 1 base, J lost 0 bases, and 19 bases lay in between. CDR3 length: 18 residues. For the CDR3, the DNA is TGTGCCAGCAGCGTATTACCCGACAGCTTATTTATGAACACTGAAGCTTTCTTT. Its translation is CASSVLPDSLFMNTEAFF.

This chain uses TRBV6-5 with TRBJ2-3; 8 bases match TRBD1. Germline V gives CDR1 MNHEY, CDR2 SVGAGI. The CDR3 sequence is 13 residues long. V dropped 5 bases and J dropped 4; count of bases not matched to a gene: 2. CDR3: CASSRTGPDTQYF. The CDR3 DNA reads TGTGCCAGCAGTAGGACAGGGCCAGATACGCAGTATTTT.

This clone was recorded a few times. The CDR3 loop reads CASSEQGTEAFF. In DNA form, the CDR3 reads TGTGCCAGCAGCGAACAGGGCACTGAAGCTTTCTTT. The rearrangement uses TRBV5-6 and TRBJ1-1; possible D gene TRBD1, 6 bases. Looked up from germline, CDR1 is SGHDT and CDR2 is YYEEEE. The CDR3 length is 12 residues. Trimming removed 4 bases from V and 4 bases from J, with 8 bases in between.

V usage is TRBV21-1 and J usage is TRBJ1-4. TRBV21-1 is a known pseudogene. CDR3 length: 14 amino acids. CDR3 sequence: CASSKVAAEEKLFF. The CDR3 DNA reads TGTGCCAGCAGCAAAGTCGCGGCAGAGGAAAAACTGTTTTTT.

The chain employs TRBV6-5 and TRBJ1-4; the D gene is possibly TRBD1 (5 bases). Germline loops: CDR1 MNHEY, CDR2 SVGAGI. Trimming removed 2 bases at V and 0 bases at J, with 10 bases between. This CDR3 is built from 16 residues. CDR3 sequence reads: CASSYRGGATNEKLFF. The CDR3 nucleotides are TGTGCCAGCAGTTACCGGGGGGGTGCAACTAATGAAAAACTGTTTTTT.

The chain is built from TRBV19 and TRBJ2-7, with 7 bases lining up with TRBD2. The CDR3 has 15 amino acids. Germline CDR1 LNHDA, CDR2 SQIVND (reference sequence). With 3 bases clipped from V and 2 bases from J, the junction kept 7 bases outside the gene matches. CDR3 protein: CASSIEGLGTYEQYF. As DNA, the CDR3 is TGTGCCAGTAGTATCGAAGGACTAGGAACCTACGAGCAGTACTTC. Full variable domain (missing parts from reference TRBV19 and TRBJ2-7): DGGITQSPKYLFRKEGQNVTLSCEQNLNHDAMYWYRQDPGQGLRLIYYSQIVNDFQKGDIAEGYSVSREKKESFPLTVTSAQKNPTAFYLCASSIEGLGTYEQYFGPGTRLTVT.

The chain couples TRBV5-1 to TRBJ2-7; 9 bases fit TRBD1. V lost 2 bases, J lost 2 bases, and 5 bases stayed unmatched. The CDR3 covers 15 residues. Per the germline V gene, CDR1 is SGHRS and CDR2 is YFSETQ. CDR3 bases: TGCGCCAGCAGCTTTTCGACAGGGGGGACCTACGAGCAGTACTTC. Its translation: CASSFSTGGTYEQYF.

The rearrangement joins TRBV4-2 to TRBJ1-5; D is possibly TRBD1 (6 bases). CDR3 length: 17 residues. Trimming cost V 0 bases and J 4 bases, with 16 bases left between them. CDR1 LGHNA and CDR2 YNFKEQ come from the germline V gene. In nucleotides, the CDR3 is TGTGCCAGCAGCCAAGAATGGGGCGACAGGAGTAATCAGCCCCAGCATTTT. Translation gives CASSQEWGDRSNQPQHF.

The CDR3 nucleotides are TGTGCCAGCAGCCAAGGGACAGGGTATCGTTCCTACAATGAGCAGTTCTTC. Its translation: CASSQGTGYRSYNEQFF. The rearrangement links TRBV3-1 (or the pseudogene TRBV3-2) to TRBJ2-1; the match to TRBD1 covers 8 bases. CDR1 is LGHDT and CDR2 is YNNKEL in the germline V gene (reference sequence). The length of the CDR3 is 17 residues. V gave up 1 base and J gave up 1 base; unmatched junction bases: 6.

The J gene is TRBJ2-1, the V gene TRBV18, with 10 positions matching TRBD2. Trimming took 3 bases from V and 5 from J; bases not matched to a gene: 4. The CDR3 covers 15 residues. Germline loops: CDR1 KGHSH, CDR2 LQKENI. The CDR3 reads CASSPSGGKNNEQFF. The CDR3 bases are TGTGCCAGCTCACCTAGCGGGGGGAAGAACAATGAGCAGTTCTTC.

The chain is built from TRBV9 and TRBJ1-3; D is unclear. This CDR3 region has 15 residues. V was clipped by 0 bases and J by 2 bases, with 9 bases between them. Germline lookup yields CDR1 SGDLS and CDR2 YYNGEE. The CDR3 is CASSVVSGPGNTIYF. In nucleotides, the CDR3 is TGTGCCAGCAGCGTAGTTTCAGGCCCTGGAAACACCATATATTTT.

The chain carries TRBV29-1 and TRBJ2-7, with 9 bases identical to TRBD1. Germline V gene data show CDR1 as SQVTM and CDR2 as ANQGSEA. V lost 7 bases to trimming and J lost 6 bases; unmatched junction nucleotides: 7. The CDR3 has 12 amino acids. This CDR3 reads CSARQGEGEQYF. CDR3 in DNA: TGCAGCGCCCGACAGGGGGAGGGCGAGCAGTACTTC.

J is TRBJ2-7 and V is TRBV6-5; D gene uncertain. The CDR3 is made up of 12 amino acids. V lost 0 bases and J lost 6, with 6 bases in between. The germline gives CDR1 MNHEY, CDR2 SVGAGI. CDR3 loop: CASSYSSGEQYF. The DNA of the CDR3 is TGTGCCAGCAGTTACTCATCAGGCGAGCAGTACTTC.

The chain combines TRBV11-1 with TRBJ1-3; 7 bases are shared with TRBD1. CDR1 SGHAT and CDR2 FQDESV come from the germline V gene (reference sequence). This CDR3 has 15 amino acids. V trimming: 5 bases; J trimming: 2 bases; junction bases outside the gene matches: 6. The CDR3 spells CASSADRVPGNTIYF. The CDR3 DNA is TGTGCCAGCAGCGCCGACAGGGTACCTGGAAACACCATATATTTT.

This clone has just a few counts. The CDR3 bases are TGTGCCACCAGCAGGGACCGGGGAGACTATGGCTACACCTTC. Protein sequence: CATSRDRGDYGYTF. The genes are TRBV15 and TRBJ1-2, with unresolved D. Germline lookup yields CDR1 LNHNV and CDR2 YYDKDF (reference sequence). V dropped 3 bases and J dropped 3 bases, with 11 bases sitting between them. The CDR3 is 14 residues long. The full variable domain, its missing parts supplied by reference TRBV15 and TRBJ1-2, is DAMVIQNPRYQVTQFGKPVTLSCSQTLNHNVMYWYQQKSSQAPKLLFHYYDKDFNNEADTPDNFQSRRPNTSFCFLDIRSPGLGDTAMYLCATSRDRGDYGYTFGSGTRLTVV.

This sequence joins TRBV18 and TRBJ1-1; D is possibly TRBD1 (6 bases). The CDR3 extends over 15 amino acids. CDR1 is KGHSH and CDR2 is LQKENI in the germline V gene. Trimming removed 1 base from V and 7 bases from J, with 16 bases in between. The CDR3 is CASSPRTEGSGEAFF. The CDR3 DNA is TGTGCCAGCTCACCACGGACAGAGGGCTCCGGTGAAGCTTTCTTT.